This T cell receptor (beta chain) was observed in a study of graft-versus-host responses after intestinal transplantation (dated by TCRdb to the early 2020s). Context from the whole study: Recipients received multivisceral, liver-intestinal, or isolated intestinal transplants. A cohort of 24 intestinal transplant recipients, including one retransplant, was enrolled, and a few patients lacking pretransplant specimens were excluded. All recipients received anti-thymocyte globulin induction followed by maintenance tacrolimus and steroids for about three years. After intestinal transplantation, graft-versus-host and host-versus-graft alloreactive T cell clones were followed in the graft, circulation and bone marrow using bulk TCR-beta CDR3 sequencing. A peak of at least 4% donor T cells among recipient peripheral blood mononuclear cells was the definition used for donor T cell macrochimerism. Rather than being sequenced by the commercial service, samples from three later patients were sequenced in-house on an Illumina MiSeq and processed with MiXCR. Alloreactive clones were identified by sequencing pre-transplant mixed lymphocyte reaction products and comparing these products with unstimulated pre-transplant donor and recipient T cells.

The library was prepared using the immunoSEQ multiplex PCR assay. For most patients, genomic DNA was isolated using the Qiagen DNeasy Blood and Tissue Kit and was shipped frozen to Adaptive Biotechnologies for TCR sequencing. For most patients, genomic DNA was subjected to high-throughput TCR-beta CDR3 sequencing by Adaptive Biotechnologies. The original methods were these. Adaptive's ImmunoSEQ software was the source of the TCR sequencing data for around 20 patients, while a few other patients were processed with MiXCR and VDJtools. To correct CD4 versus CD8 sorting errors, sequences present in both subsets at a frequency ratio below 5:1 were removed. CDR3 nucleotide sequences shared by donor and recipient were removed because the origin of these sequences could not be assigned. Alloreactive clones required at least 2-fold expansion over unstimulated cells and minimum CFSE-low frequency of 0.002% (template counts) or 0.001% (read counts). Clones were considered mappable if detected in sequenced pre-transplant spleen, lymph node, or MLR CFSE-low populations of the donor or recipient. The cumulative frequency of alloreactive clones was calculated as a percentage of all sequences, weighted by copy number. Entries here come from immuneACCESS through TCRdb and include only in-frame sequences with V and J called. Some clones fail to appear in such tables; in the studies checked, an unresolved V gene covers under half of the shortfall, and the cause of the remainder is unknown. D and trimming were read from the DNA, whereas the V and J calls and clone size are those reported in that table. This sample holds fewer than 150,000 clones; roughly 92% were observed only once. The top ten hold over 0.15% of the sample.

Broader findings and caveats from the paper: The conclusions were limited by the relatively low number and heterogeneity of the intestinal transplant patients. GvH clones were detected in recipient bone marrow, and some of these GvH clones were observed earlier in ileal mucosa or blood, consistent with an intestinal mucosal origin. In patients with donor T cell macrochimerism, the allografts had high GvH to HvG T cell clonal ratios. Early after transplant, peak levels of circulating GvH clones were found to be associated with declines in HvG clones.

This specimen's time point label, interpreted: cells obtained before transplantation from donor or recipient. CD3+CD4+ and CD3+CD8+ populations were FACS-sorted from unstimulated pre-transplant donor and recipient cells taken from spleen or lymph nodes. With regard to this clone: This clone's antigen is unknown. Per-nucleotide qualities are absent, and no much larger clonotype sits a single base away.

The CDR3 numbers 13 residues from cysteine through phenylalanine. Only CDR3 DNA is held: 39 bases, read in frame from base 1. CDR1 and CDR2 are drawn from the germline V gene (reference sequence): LNHDA, SQIVND. For this chain, trimming is 5 bases at the V end and 10 bases at the J end, and the number of junction bases without a gene match is 10. Sequencing used unstimulated CD4+ T cells sorted from spleen or lymph node cells, obtained before intestinal transplant. Rearrangement joined TRBV19 to TRBJ1-2, with 7 bases in between that match TRBD1. The receptor was derived from a human donor who received an intestinal transplant. The CDR3 in this case is CASSVGQADVYTF. The bases are TGTGCCAGTAGTGTAGGACAGGCAGACGTCTACACCTTC.